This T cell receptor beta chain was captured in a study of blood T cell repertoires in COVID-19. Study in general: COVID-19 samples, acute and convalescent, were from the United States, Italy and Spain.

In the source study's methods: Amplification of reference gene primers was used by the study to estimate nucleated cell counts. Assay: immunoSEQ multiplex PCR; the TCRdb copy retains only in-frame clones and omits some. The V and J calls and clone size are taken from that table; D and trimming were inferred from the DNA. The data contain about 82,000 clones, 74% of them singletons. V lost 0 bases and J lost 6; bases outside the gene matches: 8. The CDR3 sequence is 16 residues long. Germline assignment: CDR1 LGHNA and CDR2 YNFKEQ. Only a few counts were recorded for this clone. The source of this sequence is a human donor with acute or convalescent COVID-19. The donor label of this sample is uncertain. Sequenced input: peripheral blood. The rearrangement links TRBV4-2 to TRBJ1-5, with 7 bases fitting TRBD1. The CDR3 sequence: CASSQEGQTLPQPQHF. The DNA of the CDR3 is TGTGCCAGCAGCCAAGAGGGACAGACCCTTCCTCAGCCCCAGCATTTT.